This TCR beta chain appears in the sequencing data of a study of prognosis after radiotherapy for stage I lung cancer. Across the whole study: Squamous cell carcinoma was diagnosed in roughly seven patients and adenocarcinoma in around 13. Study-wide points: The study left the tumor specificity of the expanded TCR clones undetermined.

From genomic DNA, two-round multiplex PCR was used to amplify TCR beta CDR3. First-round PCR used primers specific to each TRBV and TRBJ gene. TCRdb independently ran MiXCR on the multiplex PCR reads; one entry per CDR3 protein. The sample lists around 30,000 distinct CDR3 sequences, around 32% seen once, with roughly a third in the top ten. V lost 4 bases and J 8 bases, leaving 17 bases between the germline ends. The germline V gene has CDR1 SNHLY and CDR2 FYNNEI. The CDR3 loop spans 15 amino acids. This clonotype was detected many times. What it binds is unknown. The sample consisted of PBMCs, taken before or after stereotactic body radiation therapy (not recorded which). The sequence was collected from a donor aged 50 or older with non-small cell lung cancer. V usage is TRBV2 and J usage is TRBJ1-4, with D maybe TRBD1 (5 bases). CDR3 sequence reads: CASSVRKGPREKLFF. The CDR3 DNA is TGTGCCAGCAGTGTTCGTAAGGGGCCGAGGGAAAAACTGTTTTTT.